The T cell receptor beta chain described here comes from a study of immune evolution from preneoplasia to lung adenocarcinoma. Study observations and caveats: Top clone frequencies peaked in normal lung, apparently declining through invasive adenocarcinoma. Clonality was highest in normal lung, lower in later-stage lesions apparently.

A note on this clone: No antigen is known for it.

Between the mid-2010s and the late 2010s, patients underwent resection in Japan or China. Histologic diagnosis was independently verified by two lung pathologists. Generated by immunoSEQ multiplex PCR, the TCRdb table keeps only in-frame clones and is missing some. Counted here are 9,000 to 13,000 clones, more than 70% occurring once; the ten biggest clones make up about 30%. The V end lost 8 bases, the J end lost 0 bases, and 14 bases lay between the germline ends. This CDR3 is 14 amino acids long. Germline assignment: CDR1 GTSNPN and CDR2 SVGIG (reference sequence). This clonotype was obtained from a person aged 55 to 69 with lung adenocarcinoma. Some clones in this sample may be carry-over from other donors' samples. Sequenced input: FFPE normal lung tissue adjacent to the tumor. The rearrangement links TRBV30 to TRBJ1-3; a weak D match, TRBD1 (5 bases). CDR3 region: CAKDSGTSGNTIYF. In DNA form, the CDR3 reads TGTGCCAAGGACTCCGGGACCTCTGGAAACACCATATATTTT. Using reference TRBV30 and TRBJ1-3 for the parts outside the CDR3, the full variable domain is SQTIHQWPATLVQPVGSPLSLECTVEGTSNPNLYWYRQAAGRGLQLLFYSVGIGQISSEVPQNLSASRPQDRQFILSSKKLLLSDSGFYLCAKDSGTSGNTIYFGEGSWLTVV.